This is a list of T cell receptor beta chains from one sample in a study of early T cells in non-severe SARS-CoV-2 infection. TCRdb ran MiXCR on the 5' RACE reads and lists one entry per CDR3 protein. The table has almost 30,000 distinct CDR3 sequences, about 5.7% seen once. What was sequenced was whole blood. The receptors were gathered from an adult who was a healthcare worker with PCR-confirmed SARS-CoV-2 infection or an uninfected control (not recorded which). CDR3s include the opening cysteine and the closing phenylalanine or tryptophan. D genes are given only for firm matches. Size tells how often a clone was seen (once, few, many) or the class of an expanded clone, and some rows leave it out.

abundance: few
j_gene: TRBJ1-5
d_gene: -
v_gene: TRBV4-1
CDR3nt: TGCGCCAGCAGCCAAGGGGCAGGGCAGCCCCAGCATTTT
CDR3aa: CASSQGAGQPQHF

abundance: many
j_gene: TRBJ2-1
d_gene: -
v_gene: TRBV28
CDR3nt: TGTGCCAGCAGTTTGTATGAGGGCTCCTACAATGAGCAGTTCTTC
CDR3aa: CASSLYEGSYNEQFF

abundance: many
j_gene: TRBJ2-6
d_gene: TRBD2
v_gene: TRBV5-5
CDR3nt: TGTGCCAGCAGCTTGACCGGACTAGCGGGGGACAACGTCCTGACTTTC
CDR3aa: CASSLTGLAGDNVLTF

abundance: -
j_gene: TRBJ1-1
d_gene: TRBD1
v_gene: TRBV15
CDR3nt: TGTGCCACCAGCAAGGAACAGGGGGCGGACACTGAAGCTTTCTTT
CDR3aa: CATSKEQGADTEAFF

abundance: -
j_gene: TRBJ2-7
d_gene: -
v_gene: TRBV4-2
CDR3nt: TGTGCCAGCAGCCAAGATATCGTCGGCAGGGGGGACGAGCAGTACTTC
CDR3aa: CASSQDIVGRGDEQYF

abundance: many
j_gene: TRBJ2-7
d_gene: -
v_gene: TRBV20-1
CDR3nt: TGCAGTCCCTGGGACGGGATCCACGAGCAGTACTTC
CDR3aa: CSPWDGIHEQYF

abundance: many
j_gene: TRBJ2-1
d_gene: -
v_gene: TRBV28
CDR3nt: TGTGCCAGCAGTAGGGACGGGGTGGGGTACAATGAGCAGTTCTTC
CDR3aa: CASSRDGVGYNEQFF

abundance: medium-sized
j_gene: TRBJ2-7
d_gene: -
v_gene: TRBV5-6
CDR3nt: TGTGCCAGCAGCACGCTTAGTGGCCACGAGCAGTACTTC
CDR3aa: CASSTLSGHEQYF

abundance: many
j_gene: TRBJ2-2
d_gene: TRBD1
v_gene: TRBV15
CDR3nt: TGTGCCACCGGGACAGTCCGAACCGGGGAGCTGTTTTTT
CDR3aa: CATGTVRTGELFF

abundance: many
j_gene: TRBJ1-1
d_gene: -
v_gene: TRBV6-2/TRBV6-3
CDR3nt: TGTGCCAGCAGTTCCCAAGACAGGTATGATGAAGCTTTCTTT
CDR3aa: CASSSQDRYDEAFF

abundance: many
j_gene: TRBJ2-2
d_gene: -
v_gene: TRBV10-3
CDR3nt: TGTGCCATCAGTGGTTCAGATCTCACCGGGGAGCTGTTTTTT
CDR3aa: CAISGSDLTGELFF

abundance: many
j_gene: TRBJ2-7
d_gene: TRBD1
v_gene: TRBV7-3
CDR3nt: TGTGCCAGCAGCCAGGGGGAGTACGGCGAGCAGTACTTC
CDR3aa: CASSQGEYGEQYF

abundance: many
j_gene: TRBJ2-7
d_gene: TRBD1
v_gene: TRBV28
CDR3nt: TGTGCCAGCAGAAAGACAGGGAACTCCTACGAGCAGTACTTC
CDR3aa: CASRKTGNSYEQYF

abundance: many
j_gene: TRBJ2-5
d_gene: -
v_gene: TRBV7-2
CDR3nt: TGTGCCAGCAGCTTAATTCGACCTCCGACCCAGTACTTC
CDR3aa: CASSLIRPPTQYF

abundance: many
j_gene: TRBJ1-1
d_gene: -
v_gene: TRBV4-3
CDR3nt: TGCGCCAGCAGCCCTTACATCCAAAACACTGAAGCTTTCTTT
CDR3aa: CASSPYIQNTEAFF

abundance: many
j_gene: TRBJ1-3
d_gene: -
v_gene: TRBV11-2
CDR3nt: TGTGCCAGCAGCTTAGTCGGACGAGTGGACTCTGGAAACACCATATATTTT
CDR3aa: CASSLVGRVDSGNTIYF

abundance: many
j_gene: TRBJ2-3
d_gene: -
v_gene: TRBV7-7
CDR3nt: TGTGCCAGCAGCTTATCGACGTACACAGATACGCAGTATTTT
CDR3aa: CASSLSTYTDTQYF

abundance: many
j_gene: TRBJ2-1
d_gene: -
v_gene: TRBV7-8
CDR3nt: TGTGCCAGCAGCTCCATATACCGGGTGCGCAATGAGCAGTTCTTC
CDR3aa: CASSSIYRVRNEQFF

abundance: many
j_gene: TRBJ2-5
d_gene: -
v_gene: TRBV7-6
CDR3nt: TGTGCCAGCAGCTCCCCCCTCCAAGAGACCCAGTACTTC
CDR3aa: CASSSPLQETQYF

abundance: many
j_gene: TRBJ1-6
d_gene: TRBD1
v_gene: TRBV27
CDR3nt: TGTGCCAGCAGTCCGGACAGGGTTTGGAATTCACCCCTCCACTTT
CDR3aa: CASSPDRVWNSPLHF

abundance: few
j_gene: TRBJ1-5
d_gene: -
v_gene: TRBV30
CDR3nt: TGTGCCTGGAGTGTACGGGGAAATCAGCCCCAGCATTTT
CDR3aa: CAWSVRGNQPQHF

abundance: many
j_gene: TRBJ2-3
d_gene: -
v_gene: TRBV12-3/TRBV12-4
CDR3nt: TGTGCCAGCCACACAGGGACTAGCACAGATACGCAGTATTTT
CDR3aa: CASHTGTSTDTQYF

abundance: many
j_gene: TRBJ2-1
d_gene: -
v_gene: TRBV19
CDR3nt: TGTGCCAGCAGCTCCTACAATGAGCAGTTCTTC
CDR3aa: CASSSYNEQFF